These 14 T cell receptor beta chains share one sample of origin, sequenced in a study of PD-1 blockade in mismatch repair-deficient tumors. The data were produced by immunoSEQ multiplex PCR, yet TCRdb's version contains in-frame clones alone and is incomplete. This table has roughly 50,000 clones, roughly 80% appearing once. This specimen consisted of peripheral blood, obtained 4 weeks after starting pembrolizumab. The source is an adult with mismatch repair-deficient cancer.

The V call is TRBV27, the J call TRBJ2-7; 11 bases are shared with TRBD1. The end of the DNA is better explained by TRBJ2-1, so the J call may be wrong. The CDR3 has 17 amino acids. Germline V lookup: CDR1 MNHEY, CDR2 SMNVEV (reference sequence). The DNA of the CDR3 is TGTGCCAGCAGTTCAAACCGGGACAGGGGGACCTACAATGAGCAGTTCTTC. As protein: CASSSNRDRGTYNEQFF.

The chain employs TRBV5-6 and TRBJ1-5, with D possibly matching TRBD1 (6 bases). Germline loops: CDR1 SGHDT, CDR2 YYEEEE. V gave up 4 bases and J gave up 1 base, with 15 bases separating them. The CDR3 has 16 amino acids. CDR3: CASSQDQGSSNQPQHF. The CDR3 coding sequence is TGTGCCAGCAGCCAGGATCAGGGGTCCAGCAATCAGCCCCAGCATTTT.

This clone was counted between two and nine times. CDR3 in amino acids: CASSYGTGASNQPQHF. CDR3 sequence (DNA): TGTGCCAGCAGTTACGGGACAGGGGCGAGCAATCAGCCCCAGCATTTT. The chain links TRBV6-6 to TRBJ1-5, with 10 positions matching TRBD1. The CDR3 consists of 16 residues. V was clipped by 2 bases and J by 1 base; unmatched bases: 2. Germline-derived CDR1 and CDR2 are MNHNY and SVGAGI (reference sequence).

DNA for the CDR3: TGTGCCAGCAGACCCGAGAGACTAGCGGACTCCTACAATGAGCAGTTCTTC. Protein sequence: CASRPERLADSYNEQFF. V usage is TRBV28 and J usage is TRBJ2-1; 9 nucleotides match TRBD2. The ends lost 6 bases at V and 0 bases at J; junction bases unmatched: 9. The CDR3 length is 17 residues. Germline V lookup: CDR1 MDHEN, CDR2 SYDVKM.

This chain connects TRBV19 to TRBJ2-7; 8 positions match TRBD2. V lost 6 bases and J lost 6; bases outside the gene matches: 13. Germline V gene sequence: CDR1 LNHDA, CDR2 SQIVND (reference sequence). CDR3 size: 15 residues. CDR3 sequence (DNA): TGTGCCAGTAGCCTCCCGGGACTAGGCCCCCTCGAGCAGTACTTC. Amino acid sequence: CASSLPGLGPLEQYF.

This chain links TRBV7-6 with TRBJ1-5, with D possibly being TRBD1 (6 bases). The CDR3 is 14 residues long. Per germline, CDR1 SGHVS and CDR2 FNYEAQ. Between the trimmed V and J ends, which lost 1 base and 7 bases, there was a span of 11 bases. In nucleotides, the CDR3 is TGTGCCAGCAGCTTAGAGCCAGGGGTCCAGCCCCAGCATTTT. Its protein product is CASSLEPGVQPQHF.

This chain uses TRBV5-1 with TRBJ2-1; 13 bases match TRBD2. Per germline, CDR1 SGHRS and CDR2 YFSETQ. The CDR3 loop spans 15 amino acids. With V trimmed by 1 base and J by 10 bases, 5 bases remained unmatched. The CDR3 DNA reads TGCGCCAGCAGCTTGAGGACTAGCGGGAGTGTAGAGCAGTTCTTC. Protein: CASSLRTSGSVEQFF.

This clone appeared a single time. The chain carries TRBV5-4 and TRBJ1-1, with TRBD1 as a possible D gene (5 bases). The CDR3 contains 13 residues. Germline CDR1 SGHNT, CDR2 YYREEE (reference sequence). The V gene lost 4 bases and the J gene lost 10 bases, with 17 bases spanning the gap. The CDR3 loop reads CASSPGLISGAFF. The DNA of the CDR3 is TGTGCCAGCAGCCCGGGACTGATAAGTGGAGCTTTCTTT.

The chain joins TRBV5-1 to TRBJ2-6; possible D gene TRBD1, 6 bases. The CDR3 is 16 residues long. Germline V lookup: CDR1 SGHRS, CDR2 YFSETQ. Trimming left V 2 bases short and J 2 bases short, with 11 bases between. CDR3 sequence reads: CASSLGGTAGANVLTF. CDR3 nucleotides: TGCGCCAGCAGCTTAGGGGGAACCGCTGGGGCCAACGTCCTGACTTTC.

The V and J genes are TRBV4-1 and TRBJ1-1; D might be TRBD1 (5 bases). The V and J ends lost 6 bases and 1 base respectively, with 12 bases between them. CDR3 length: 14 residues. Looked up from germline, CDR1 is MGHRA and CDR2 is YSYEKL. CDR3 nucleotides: TGCGCCAGCAGGGGACTATTATGGAACACTGAAGCTTTCTTT. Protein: CASRGLLWNTEAFF.

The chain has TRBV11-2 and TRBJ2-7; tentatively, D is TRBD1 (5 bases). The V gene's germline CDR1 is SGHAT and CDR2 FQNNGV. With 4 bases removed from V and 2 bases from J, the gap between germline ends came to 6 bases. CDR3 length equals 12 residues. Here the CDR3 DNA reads TGTGCCAGCAGCTCAGGGACCTACGAGCAGTACTTC. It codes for CASSSGTYEQYF.

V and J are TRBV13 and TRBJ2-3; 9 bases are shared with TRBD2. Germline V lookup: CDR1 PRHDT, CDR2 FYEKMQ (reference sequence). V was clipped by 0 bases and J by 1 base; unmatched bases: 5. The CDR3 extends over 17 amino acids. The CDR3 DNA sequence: TGTGCCAGCAGCTTAGGCCTCCGGACTAGCGGCACAGATACGCAGTATTTT. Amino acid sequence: CASSLGLRTSGTDTQYF.

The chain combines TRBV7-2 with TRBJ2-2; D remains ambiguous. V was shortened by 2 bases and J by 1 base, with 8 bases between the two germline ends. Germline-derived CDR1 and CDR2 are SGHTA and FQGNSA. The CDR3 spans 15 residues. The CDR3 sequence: CASSLLSLNTGELFF. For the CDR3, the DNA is TGTGCCAGCAGCTTATTAAGCCTGAACACCGGGGAGCTGTTTTTT.

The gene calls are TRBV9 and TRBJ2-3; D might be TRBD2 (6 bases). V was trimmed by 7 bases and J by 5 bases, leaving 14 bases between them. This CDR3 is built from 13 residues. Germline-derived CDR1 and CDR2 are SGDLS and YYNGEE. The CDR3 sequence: CASSHPGGDTQYF. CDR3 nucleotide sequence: TGTGCCAGCTCCCACCCCGGGGGAGATACGCAGTATTTT.